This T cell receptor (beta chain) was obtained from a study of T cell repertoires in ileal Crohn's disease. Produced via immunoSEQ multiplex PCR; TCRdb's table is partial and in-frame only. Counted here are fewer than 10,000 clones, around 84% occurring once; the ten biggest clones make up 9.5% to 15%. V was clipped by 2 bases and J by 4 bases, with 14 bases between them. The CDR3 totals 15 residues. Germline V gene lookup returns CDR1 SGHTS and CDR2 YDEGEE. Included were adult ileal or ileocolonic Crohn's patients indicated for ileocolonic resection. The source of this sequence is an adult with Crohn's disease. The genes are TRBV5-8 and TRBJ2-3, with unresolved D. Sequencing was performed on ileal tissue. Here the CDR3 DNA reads TGTGCCAGCAGCTTAGACACTTCGACGGCAGATACGCAGTATTTT. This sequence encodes CASSLDTSTADTQYF. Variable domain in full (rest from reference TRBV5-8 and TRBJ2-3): EAGVTQSPTHLIKTRGQQATLRCSPISGHTSVYWYQQALGLGLQFLLWYDEGEERNRGNFPPRFSGRQFPNYSSELNVNALELEDSALYLCASSLDTSTADTQYFGPGTRLTVL.